Below, 27 T cell receptor beta chains from the same sample are listed, as sequenced in a study of cytomegalovirus exposure and HLA in healthy donors (dated by TCRdb to the late 2010s). The library was built by means of the immunoSEQ multiplex PCR assay. For the multiplex PCR, a mixture combining 60 forward primers for TCR Vbeta segments and 13 reverse primers for TCR Jbeta segments was used. Entries here come from immuneACCESS through TCRdb and include only in-frame sequences with V and J called. Some clones fail to appear in such tables; in the studies checked, an unresolved V gene covers under half of the shortfall, and the cause of the remainder is unknown. The sample table lists 120,000 to 150,000 clones, 60% to 80% of them with a count of one. Of the sample, 1.7% is held by the ten largest clones. Specimen: PBMCs. The receptors stem from a woman under 40 in good health and CMV-seronegative.

The chain joins TRBV5-6 to TRBJ2-7; TRBD1 matches 7 bases. From germline, CDR1 is SGHDT and CDR2 YYEEEE. The J segment lost 3 bases and the V segment lost 4 bases, leaving 4 bases of the junction unmatched. The CDR3 contains 13 residues. The CDR3 protein is CASSPGQLYEQYF. CDR3 bases: TGTGCCAGCAGCCCGGGACAGCTCTACGAGCAGTACTTC. Supplemented by reference TRBV5-6 and TRBJ2-7, the full variable domain reads DAGVTQSPTHLIKTRGQQVTLRCSPKSGHDTVSWYQQALGQGPQFIFQYYEEEERQRGNFPDRFSGHQFPNYSSELNVNALLLGDSALYLCASSPGQLYEQYFGPGTRLTVT.

As concerns this clone: The sample holds other DNA sequences that translate to the same CDR3. The chain recombines TRBV9 with TRBJ2-7, with 8 bases matching TRBD2. This CDR3 is 14 amino acids long. J gave up 3 bases and V 0 bases, and 2 bases lay outside the gene matches. Germline CDR1 reads SGDLS; CDR2 reads YYNGEE. The CDR3 loop is CASSVGSGGYEQYF. Here the CDR3 DNA reads TGTGCCAGCAGCGTAGGAAGCGGGGGCTACGAGCAGTACTTC.

This chain joins TRBV9 and TRBJ1-4, with D perhaps TRBD1 (5 bases). The germline CDR1 and CDR2 sequences are SGDLS and YYNGEE. The V gene lost 0 bases and the J gene lost 8 bases, with 11 bases spanning the gap. The CDR3 runs to 14 residues. The CDR3: CASSVAGNGEKLFF. Here the CDR3 DNA reads TGTGCCAGCAGCGTAGCAGGGAACGGGGAAAAACTGTTTTTT. The full variable domain, in which reference TRBV9 and TRBJ1-4 provide the parts outside the CDR3, is DSGVTQTPKHLITATGQRVTLRCSPRSGDLSVYWYQQSLDQGLQFLIQYYNGEERAKGNILERFSAQQFPDLHSELNLSSLELGDSALYFCASSVAGNGEKLFFGSGTQLSVL.

This rearrangement joins TRBV6-6 to TRBJ1-1, with TRBD1 matching 7 bases. The CDR3 sequence is 16 residues long. The germline V gene encodes CDR1 MNHNY and CDR2 SVGAGI (reference sequence). Trimming took 0 bases from V and 3 from J; bases not matched to a gene: 7. CDR3 in DNA: TGTGCCAGCAGTTACTCCCGCCAGGGGGGAGACACTGAAGCTTTCTTT. Amino acid sequence: CASSYSRQGGDTEAFF.

The gene calls are TRBV9 and TRBJ2-2; D unclear. V gave up 0 bases and J gave up 4 bases, with 4 bases separating them. This CDR3 spans 13 amino acids. CDR1 is SGDLS and CDR2 is YYNGEE in the germline V gene. The CDR3 sequence is CASSVEATGELFF. The DNA for the CDR3 is TGTGCCAGCAGCGTAGAAGCCACCGGGGAGCTGTTTTTT.

This chain joins TRBV11-2 and TRBJ2-1; D perhaps matches TRBD2 (5 bases). The CDR3 covers 15 residues. The germline CDR1 and CDR2 sequences are SGHAT and FQNNGV. The germline V and J ends were trimmed by 5 bases and 4 bases, with 15 bases remaining between them. The CDR3 is CASSPRARVYNEQFF. CDR3 nucleotides: TGTGCCAGCAGCCCGAGGGCCAGAGTTTACAATGAGCAGTTCTTC.

This clone appeared a few times. This sequence joins TRBV4-1 and TRBJ1-2; 9 bases agree with TRBD1. This CDR3 has 15 residues. The V gene's germline CDR1 is MGHRA and CDR2 YSYEKL. With V trimmed by 6 bases and J by 3 bases, 8 bases remained unmatched. Written as DNA, the CDR3 is TGCGCCAGCAGACTACAGGGGGCGCAAGACTATGGCTACACCTTC. This codes for CASRLQGAQDYGYTF.

V usage is TRBV2 and J usage is TRBJ2-3, with TRBD2 identical over 8 bases. The ends lost 6 bases at V and 3 bases at J; junction bases unmatched: 11. This CDR3 has 16 residues. The germline gives CDR1 SNHLY, CDR2 FYNNEI. CDR3 protein: CASSELGGLATDTQYF. In nucleotides, the CDR3 is TGTGCCAGCAGCGAACTCGGAGGACTAGCAACAGATACGCAGTATTTT.

The V and J genes are TRBV2 and TRBJ1-1; D not certain. CDR3 length equals 15 residues. V dropped 3 bases and J dropped 4 bases, with 15 bases sitting between them. Looked up from germline, CDR1 is SNHLY and CDR2 is FYNNEI. CDR3 bases: TGTGCCAGCAGTGACCCCCATGCGGCGCGCACTGAAGCTTTCTTT. Its translation is CASSDPHAARTEAFF.

This chain uses TRBV9 with TRBJ2-5, with 8 bases aligning to TRBD2. Germline V gene sequence: CDR1 SGDLS, CDR2 YYNGEE. Losses at the gene ends were 2 bases for V and 3 bases for J; bases not matched to a gene: 3. The CDR3 totals 14 residues. In DNA, the CDR3 is TGTGCCAGCAGCGTTGAAGCGGGGGAAGAGACCCAGTACTTC. It yields the protein CASSVEAGEETQYF.

This clone showed up just a few times. J is TRBJ1-1 and V is TRBV27; TRBD1 aligns across 8 bases. CDR3 length equals 16 residues. Per the germline V gene, CDR1 is MNHEY and CDR2 is SMNVEV (reference sequence). V shed 5 bases, J shed 5 bases, and the junction held 13 bases outside the gene matches. CDR3 in DNA: TGTGCCAGCAGTACTTCTCAGGGGGCCGGGAAGACTGAAGCTTTCTTT. The encoded protein is CASSTSQGAGKTEAFF.

The V gene is TRBV5-1, the J gene TRBJ2-3; TRBD2 matches at 13 bases. V lost 4 bases and J lost 4; bases outside the gene matches: 6. Germline V CDR1 and CDR2: SGHRS, YFSETQ. The CDR3 extends over 16 amino acids. The CDR3 loop reads CASSALAGGRADTQYF. CDR3 DNA sequence: TGCGCCAGCAGCGCACTAGCGGGGGGGAGGGCAGATACGCAGTATTTT.

In this sample, this clone turned up a few times. The chain links TRBV27 to TRBJ2-7; 13 bases are shared with TRBD2. This CDR3 has 19 amino acids. V was clipped by 6 bases and J by 0 bases; unmatched bases: 14. The germline V gene encodes CDR1 MNHEY and CDR2 SMNVEV (reference sequence). The chain's CDR3 is CASRGGLAGDSRYSYEQYF. For the CDR3, the DNA is TGTGCCAGCAGGGGAGGACTAGCGGGGGACTCGAGATACTCCTACGAGCAGTACTTC.

The V and J genes are TRBV5-1 and TRBJ1-6; 8 positions agree with TRBD1. The V segment lost 0 bases and the J segment 9 bases; nucleotides outside the gene matches: 5. This CDR3 is 15 amino acids long. Germline V CDR1 and CDR2: SGHRS, YFSETQ. CDR3 residues: CASSLDTGGISPLHF. In DNA form, the CDR3 reads TGCGCCAGCAGCTTGGACACAGGGGGAATTTCACCCCTCCACTTT.

The CDR3 here is CASSSPFGEVTAEAFF. For the CDR3, the DNA is TGTGCCAGCAGCTCCCCTTTTGGGGAGGTCACAGCTGAAGCTTTCTTT. V is TRBV5-5 and J is TRBJ1-1; no clear D. V was cut by 3 bases and J by 6 bases, with 21 bases left in between. This CDR3 is built from 16 residues. Germline V CDR1 and CDR2: SGHKS, YYEKEE (reference sequence).

This chain joins TRBV6-6 and TRBJ2-3; D possibly corresponds to TRBD2 (7 bases). V was trimmed by 8 bases and J by 2 bases, leaving 17 bases between them. This CDR3 spans 15 amino acids. Germline V gene lookup returns CDR1 MNHNY and CDR2 SVGAGI (reference sequence). CDR3 in DNA: TGTGCCAGCGGGGGGGGGCGGCAACTCACAGATACGCAGTATTTT. It yields the protein CASGGGRQLTDTQYF.

The J gene is TRBJ2-4, the V gene TRBV19; a possible D gene is TRBD2 (6 bases). V lost 1 base, J lost 5 bases, and 15 bases lay in between. The CDR3 contains 16 residues. Germline CDR1 LNHDA, CDR2 SQIVND (reference sequence). CDR3 DNA: TGTGCCAGTAGTATAGGGGGATGGGGGGAGGAAAACATTCAGTACTTC. Its protein is CASSIGGWGEENIQYF.

The chain recombines TRBV30 with TRBJ1-5; D possibly corresponds to TRBD1 (5 bases). There are 16 residues in the CDR3. The germline V gene encodes CDR1 GTSNPN and CDR2 SVGIG (reference sequence). The V end was cut by 1 base, the J end by 2 bases, with 15 bases between. The CDR3 coding sequence is TGTGCCTGGAGTGCCCATTCGACGGGGGGCAATCAGCCCCAGCATTTT. Encoded protein: CAWSAHSTGGNQPQHF.

The chain carries TRBV4-1 and TRBJ2-3; TRBD2 aligns across 12 bases. The CDR3 totals 17 residues. The germline gives CDR1 MGHRA, CDR2 YSYEKL. Trimming cost V 0 bases and J 4 bases; bases outside gene matches: 5. The chain's CDR3 is CASSQDLASGGADTQYF. CDR3 nucleotides: TGCGCCAGCAGCCAAGATTTGGCTAGCGGGGGGGCAGATACGCAGTATTTT.

The rearrangement links TRBV29-1 to TRBJ2-1; 10 bases align to TRBD1. The V gene's germline CDR1 is SQVTM and CDR2 ANQGSEA. The junction had 9 bases not matched to a gene; V was cut back by 7 bases and J by 9 bases. The CDR3 runs to 13 residues. The CDR3 region is CSAAGTGVGEQFF. The CDR3 region has the DNA TGCAGCGCCGCCGGGACAGGGGTTGGTGAGCAGTTCTTC.

The V and J genes are TRBV13 and TRBJ1-4; TRBD1 aligns across 8 bases. This CDR3 comprises 14 residues. J gave up 10 bases and V 5 bases, and 9 bases lay outside the gene matches. CDR1 and CDR2 (germline): PRHDT, FYEKMQ (reference sequence). The CDR3 here is CASSTDLQGGKLFF. The CDR3 DNA is TGTGCCAGCAGCACGGATCTACAGGGGGGAAAACTGTTTTTT.

The chain is built from TRBV11-2 and TRBJ1-6, with a tentative D call TRBD1 (6 bases). The CDR3 totals 15 residues. Per the germline V gene, CDR1 is SGHAT and CDR2 is FQNNGV. V lost 5 bases, J lost 6 bases, and 14 bases lay in between. The CDR3 bases are TGTGCCAGCAGCCGCCTCCGACAGGTTAATTCACCCCTCCACTTT. It specifies CASSRLRQVNSPLHF.

The table lists this clone with many counts. The chain employs TRBV27 and TRBJ1-1; the match to TRBD1 covers 7 bases. Germline CDR1 is MNHEY and CDR2 is SMNVEV (reference sequence). The CDR3 covers 16 residues. J lost 3 bases, V lost 5 bases, and 12 bases had no gene match. The CDR3 region is CASSGTGRGGYTEAFF. CDR3 nucleotide sequence: TGTGCCAGCAGTGGTACGGGGAGAGGGGGCTACACTGAAGCTTTCTTT.

The chain joins TRBV11-2 to TRBJ2-1; TRBD1 aligns across 8 bases. This CDR3 spans 15 amino acids. From germline, CDR1 is SGHAT and CDR2 FQNNGV. The J segment lost 4 bases and the V segment lost 5 bases, leaving 7 bases of the junction unmatched. The CDR3 bases are TGTGCCAGCAGCCCCGGGACAGGAGCATACAATGAGCAGTTCTTC. Protein product: CASSPGTGAYNEQFF.

This clone was counted only a few times. This rearrangement joins TRBV6-6 to TRBJ2-5; 7 positions agree with TRBD2. The germline CDR1 and CDR2 sequences are MNHNY and SVGAGI (reference sequence). The CDR3 consists of 15 residues. J was trimmed by 5 bases and V by 5 bases; bases with no gene match: 11. CDR3 DNA sequence: TGTGCCAGCAGTCCACTAGCGCGGACGGTTGAGACCCAGTACTTC. This sequence encodes CASSPLARTVETQYF.

This clone was counted a single time. CDR3 region: CASQEQGAFTGELFF. The CDR3, as DNA: TGTGCCAGTCAAGAACAGGGGGCGTTCACCGGGGAGCTGTTTTTT. The chain carries TRBV6-5 and TRBJ2-2; 9 bases agree with TRBD1. Germline V lookup: CDR1 MNHEY, CDR2 SVGAGI. V lost 9 bases to trimming and J lost 4 bases; unmatched junction nucleotides: 9. The CDR3 covers 15 residues.

The CDR3 sequence is CASSLEGGVDTQYF. In DNA form, the CDR3 reads TGCGCCAGCAGCTTGGAAGGGGGAGTAGATACGCAGTATTTT. The rearrangement joins TRBV5-1 to TRBJ2-3; the D gene is possibly TRBD1 (6 bases). V lost 0 bases, J lost 5 bases, and 10 bases lay in between. The CDR3 is made up of 14 amino acids. Germline CDR1 reads SGHRS; CDR2 reads YFSETQ.